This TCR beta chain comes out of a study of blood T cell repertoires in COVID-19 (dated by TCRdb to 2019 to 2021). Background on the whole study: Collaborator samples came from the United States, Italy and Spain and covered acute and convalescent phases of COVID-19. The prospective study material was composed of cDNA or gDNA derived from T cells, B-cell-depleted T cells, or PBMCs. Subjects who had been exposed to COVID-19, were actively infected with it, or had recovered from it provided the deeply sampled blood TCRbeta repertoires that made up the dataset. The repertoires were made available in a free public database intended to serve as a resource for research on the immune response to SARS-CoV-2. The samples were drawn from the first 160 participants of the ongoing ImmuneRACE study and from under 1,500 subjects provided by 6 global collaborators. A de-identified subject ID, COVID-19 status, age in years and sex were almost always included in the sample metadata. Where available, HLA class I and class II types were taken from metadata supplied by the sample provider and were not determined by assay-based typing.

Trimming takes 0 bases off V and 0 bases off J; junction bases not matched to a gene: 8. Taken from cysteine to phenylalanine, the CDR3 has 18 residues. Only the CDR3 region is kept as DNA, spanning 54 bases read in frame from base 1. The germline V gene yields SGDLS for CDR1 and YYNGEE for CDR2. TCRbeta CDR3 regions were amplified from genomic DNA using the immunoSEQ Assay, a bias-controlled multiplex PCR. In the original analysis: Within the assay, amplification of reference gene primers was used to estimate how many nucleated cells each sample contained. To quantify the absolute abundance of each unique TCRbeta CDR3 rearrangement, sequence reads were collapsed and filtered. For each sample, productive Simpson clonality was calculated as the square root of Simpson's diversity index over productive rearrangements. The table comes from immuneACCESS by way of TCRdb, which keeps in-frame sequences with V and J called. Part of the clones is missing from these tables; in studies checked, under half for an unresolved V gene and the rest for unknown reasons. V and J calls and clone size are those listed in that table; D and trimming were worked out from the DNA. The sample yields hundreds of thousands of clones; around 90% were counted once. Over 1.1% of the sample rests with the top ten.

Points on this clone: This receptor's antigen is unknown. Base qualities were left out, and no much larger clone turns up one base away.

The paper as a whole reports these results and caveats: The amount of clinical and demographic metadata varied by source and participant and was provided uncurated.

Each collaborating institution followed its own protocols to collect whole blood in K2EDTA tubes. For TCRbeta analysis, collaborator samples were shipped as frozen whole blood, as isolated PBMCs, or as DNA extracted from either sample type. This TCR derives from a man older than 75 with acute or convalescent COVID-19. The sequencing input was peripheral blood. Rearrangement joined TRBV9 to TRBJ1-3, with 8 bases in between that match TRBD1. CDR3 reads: CASSVATWDRPSGNTIYF. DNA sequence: TGTGCCAGCAGCGTAGCTACCTGGGACAGGCCCTCTGGAAACACCATATATTTT. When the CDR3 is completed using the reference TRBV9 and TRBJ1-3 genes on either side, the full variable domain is DSGVTQTPKHLITATGQRVTLRCSPRSGDLSVYWYQQSLDQGLQFLIQYYNGEERAKGNILERFSAQQFPDLHSELNLSSLELGDSALYFCASSVATWDRPSGNTIYFGEGSWLTVV.